These 13 T cell receptor beta chains share one sample of origin, sequenced in a study of control samples from healthy donors and cancer patients. Repertoires were generated with immunoSEQ multiplex PCR, while TCRdb's copy carries only in-frame clones and drops some. Altogether some 82,000 clones are present, 75% to 85% being singletons, with the ten largest covering around 10%. Sequencing was carried out using PBMCs. These receptors all stem from a man aged 60 to 69 with head and neck cancer.

This clone occurred a few times. The V gene is TRBV7-2, the J gene TRBJ2-7; D may be TRBD1 (6 bases). The CDR3 has 17 residues. Deletions cut 5 bases from V and 3 bases from J, with 23 bases between. The germline gives CDR1 SGHTA, CDR2 FQGNSA. CDR3 DNA sequence: TGTGCCAGCAGCCCGACAGGCCCCAGGAGGCGTTACTACGAGCAGTACTTC. It specifies CASSPTGPRRRYYEQYF.

The chain uses TRBV14 and TRBJ2-5; D not certain. The V gene's germline CDR1 is SGHDN and CDR2 FVKESK. The CDR3 spans 14 residues. Deletions cut 1 base from V and 4 bases from J, with 10 bases between. CDR3 nucleotides: TGTGCCAGCAGCCAAGTTGGCGTGCGAGAGACCCAGTACTTC. Its protein product is CASSQVGVRETQYF.

This rearrangement joins TRBV14 to TRBJ2-7; D ambiguous. The CDR3 runs to 11 residues. The V end lost 2 bases, the J end lost 7 bases, and 6 bases lay between the germline ends. Germline-derived CDR1 and CDR2 are SGHDN and FVKESK. Here the CDR3 DNA reads TGTGCCAGCAGCCAATCGAGGGAGCAGTACTTC. Residues: CASSQSREQYF.

The rearrangement joins TRBV19 to TRBJ2-6; no clear D. The V gene lost 3 bases and the J gene lost 3 bases, with 3 bases spanning the gap. CDR3 length: 13 amino acids. Germline V gives CDR1 LNHDA, CDR2 SQIVND (reference sequence). In nucleotides, the CDR3 is TGTGCCAGTAGTATGGTTGGGGCCAACGTCCTGACTTTC. This encodes CASSMVGANVLTF.

The V and J genes are TRBV5-1 and TRBJ2-3; D is possibly TRBD2 (5 bases). Looked up from germline, CDR1 is SGHRS and CDR2 is YFSETQ. The CDR3 has 16 amino acids. Trimming cost V 0 bases and J 0 bases, with 11 bases left between them. For the CDR3, the DNA is TGCGCCAGCAGCTTGGATCTACCGGGAAGCACAGATACGCAGTATTTT. This translates into CASSLDLPGSTDTQYF.

This clone is a singleton in its sample. The chain is built from TRBV2 and TRBJ2-5; 10 positions agree with TRBD2. Per the germline V gene, CDR1 is SNHLY and CDR2 is FYNNEI. Germline trimming cut 7 bases from V and 5 bases from J; bases unmatched to any gene: 1. The CDR3 has 12 amino acids. This chain's CDR3 is CASKGLAETQYF. Here the CDR3 DNA reads TGTGCCAGCAAGGGACTAGCGGAGACCCAGTACTTC.

This chain joins TRBV25-1 and TRBJ2-1, with D unresolved. V gave up 7 bases and J gave up 3 bases, with 10 bases separating them. CDR1 and CDR2 (germline): MGHDK, SYGVNS. The CDR3 is 13 amino acids. The chain's CDR3 is CASTAYDYNEQFF. In DNA, the CDR3 is TGTGCCAGCACGGCTTACGACTACAATGAGCAGTTCTTC.

Only a few counts were recorded for this clone. The chain links TRBV19 to TRBJ2-5, with D unclear. CDR1 is LNHDA and CDR2 is SQIVND in the germline V gene (reference sequence). V lost 5 bases and J 4 bases, leaving 5 bases between the germline ends. This CDR3 has 11 residues. In DNA form, the CDR3 reads TGTGCCAGTAGTCGAGGAGAGACCCAGTACTTC. Translating it yields CASSRGETQYF.

This chain uses TRBV11-1 with TRBJ2-1; 10 bases agree with TRBD2. Germline V CDR1 and CDR2: SGHAT, FQDESV (reference sequence). The length of the CDR3 is 15 residues. V lost 8 bases, J lost 4 bases, and 8 bases stayed unmatched. CDR3 in DNA: TGTGCCAGCGGAGGGGGACTAGCGATATACAATGAGCAGTTCTTC. Encoded protein: CASGGGLAIYNEQFF.

This chain joins TRBV21-1 and TRBJ2-7; the table assigns TRBD2, which was not confirmed against the DNA. TRBV21-1 is recorded as a pseudogene. The CDR3 loop spans 23 amino acids. As DNA, the CDR3 is TGTGCCAGCAGCAAATATGCAGGGCGCGCTAGCGGGAGTTTTATGGCTGATGCCTACGAGCAGTACTTC. It codes for CASSKYAGRASGSFMADAYEQYF.

The V and J genes are TRBV5-4 and TRBJ2-7, with D perhaps TRBD1 (7 bases). This CDR3 contains 15 residues. Trimming shortened V by 0 bases and J by 3 bases, and 13 bases separated the two germline ends. Germline-derived CDR1 and CDR2 are SGHNT and YYREEE (reference sequence). This chain's CDR3 is CASSLGGDSIYEQYF. Written as DNA, the CDR3 is TGTGCCAGCAGCTTGGGGGGGGACAGCATCTACGAGCAGTACTTC.

This chain links TRBV28 with TRBJ2-7, with 8 positions matching TRBD1. V gave up 4 bases and J gave up 9 bases; unmatched junction bases: 14. The CDR3 covers 15 residues. Germline-derived CDR1 and CDR2 are MDHEN and SYDVKM. The CDR3 here is CASSSTAGGQAGQYF. For the CDR3, the DNA is TGTGCCAGCAGTTCGACCGCAGGGGGCCAGGCAGGGCAGTACTTC.

The chain has TRBV28 and TRBJ2-1; D is uncertain. The CDR3 covers 12 residues. Deletions cut 7 bases from V and 4 bases from J, with 8 bases between. CDR1 and CDR2 (germline): MDHEN, SYDVKM. The CDR3, as DNA: TGTGCCAGCACGACTGGATACAATGAGCAGTTCTTC. Translated, it gives CASTTGYNEQFF.